A selection of T cell receptor beta chains follows, all from one sample in a study of shared clonotypes between healthy human individuals. Measured with immunoSEQ multiplex PCR; TCRdb has only the in-frame clones, and not every one. The sample includes approximately 350,000 clones, roughly 96% seen only once; the top ten take about 0.32%. Input material: memory CD8+ T cells sorted from blood. These receptors came from a man younger than 45 in good health. Each CDR3 is given with its conserved first and last residue. The D gene is left open where the match is weak.

d_call j_call v_call cdr3_aa cdr3_nt
TRBD1 TRBJ1-5 TRBV28 CASSLEGGHQPQHF TGTGCCAGCAGTTTAGAAGGGGGCCATCAGCCCCAGCATTTT
NA TRBJ2-3 TRBV5-1 CASSLTTTTDTQYF TGCGCCAGCAGCTTGACGACTACCACAGATACGCAGTATTTT
NA TRBJ1-2 TRBV19 CASSISFVWGLYGYTF TGTGCCAGTAGTATCAGTTTCGTTTGGGGGCTGTATGGCTACACCTTC
TRBD1 TRBJ1-2 TRBV7-2 CASSWGQYGYTF TGTGCCAGCAGTTGGGGACAGTATGGCTACACCTTC
NA TRBJ2-5 TRBV2 CASRASGLAQWAQYF TGTGCCAGCAGGGCCTCGGGGCTAGCACAATGGGCCCAGTACTTC
TRBD2 TRBJ2-3 TRBV30 CAWSAHQGRGTDTQYF TGTGCCTGGAGCGCGCACCAAGGGAGGGGTACGGATACGCAGTATTTT
TRBD2 TRBJ2-7 TRBV28 CASRSGSGYEQYF TGTGCCAGCAGGAGCGGGAGTGGGTACGAGCAGTACTTC
NA TRBJ2-7 TRBV19 CASRGSYEQYF TGTGCCAGTAGAGGGTCCTACGAGCAGTACTTC
NA TRBJ2-3 TRBV19 CASSISFRRTDTQYF TGTGCCAGTAGTATAAGTTTCCGGCGCACAGATACGCAGTATTTT
NA TRBJ2-1 TRBV11-3 CASSPGGWEVNIHNEQFF TGTGCCAGCAGTCCTGGAGGCTGGGAGGTGAATATCCACAATGAGCAGTTCTTC
NA TRBJ2-7 TRBV6-1 CASSFFQGLSYEQYF TGTGCCAGCAGCTTTTTTCAGGGGCTCTCCTACGAGCAGTACTTC
TRBD1 TRBJ2-7 TRBV11-3 CASSARDRAPHEQYF TGTGCCAGCAGCGCCCGGGACAGGGCCCCCCACGAGCAGTACTTC
TRBD2 TRBJ2-6 TRBV11-2 CASRKLRTSGRSGANVLTF TGTGCCAGCAGAAAACTTCGGACTAGCGGGAGGTCTGGGGCCAACGTCCTGACTTTC
NA TRBJ1-2 TRBV6-5 CASSYSGGDGYTF TGTGCCAGCAGTTACTCGGGGGGGGACGGCTACACCTTC
NA TRBJ2-7 TRBV5-5 CASSLAAGYEQYF TGTGCCAGCAGCTTGGCGGCAGGCTACGAGCAGTACTTC
TRBD2 TRBJ2-5 TRBV6-5 CASSTGLGETQYF TGTGCCAGCAGCACGGGACTAGGAGAGACCCAGTACTTC
TRBD2 TRBJ2-5 TRBV28 CASSLPSGSWRETQYF TGTGCCAGCAGCCTACCTAGCGGATCCTGGAGAGAGACCCAGTACTTC
NA TRBJ1-1 TRBV5-1 CASSLDPGNTEAFF TGCGCCAGCAGCTTGGATCCGGGGAACACTGAAGCTTTCTTT
NA TRBJ2-1 TRBV6-5 CASSYSWDEQFF TGTGCCAGCAGTTACTCGTGGGATGAGCAGTTCTTC
NA TRBJ2-3 TRBV18 CASSPNTDTQYF TGTGCCAGCTCGCCAAACACAGATACGCAGTATTTT
TRBD1 TRBJ1-4 TRBV6-6 CASSETGGEKLFF TGTGCCAGCAGCGAAACAGGGGGGGAAAAACTGTTTTTT
NA TRBJ2-5 TRBV4-1 CASSQDRNGGVETQYF TGCGCCAGCAGCCAAGATAGGAACGGGGGAGTGGAGACCCAGTACTTC